The source of this TCR beta chain is a study of blood T cell repertoires in COVID-19 (TCRdb year 2020). For context, the study as a whole: The collaborator samples originated in the United States, Italy and Spain and spanned the acute and convalescent phases of COVID-19. The prospective study material was composed of cDNA or gDNA derived from T cells, B-cell-depleted T cells, or PBMCs. The dataset comprised deeply sampled blood TCRbeta repertoires from subjects exposed to, actively infected with, or recovered from COVID-19. A freely available public database, intended as a resource for researchers studying the immune response to SARS-CoV-2, is where the repertoires were released. The samples were drawn from the first 160 participants of the ongoing ImmuneRACE study and from roughly 1,300 subjects provided by 6 global collaborators. Nearly every sample came with metadata listing a de-identified subject ID, COVID-19 status, age in years and sex. Where available, HLA class I and class II types were taken from metadata supplied by the sample provider and were not determined by assay-based typing. General conclusions and limits of the study: The amount of clinical and demographic metadata varied by source and participant and was provided uncurated.

About this clone: Its binding antigen is unknown. No clone much larger than this one lies a single base away; base qualities are absent.

TCRbeta CDR3 regions were amplified from genomic DNA using the immunoSEQ Assay, a bias-controlled multiplex PCR. Per the source publication's procedure: The number of nucleated cells in each sample was estimated from the amplification of reference gene primers within the assay. To quantify the absolute abundance of each unique TCRbeta CDR3 rearrangement, sequence reads were collapsed and filtered. Productive Simpson clonality was computed per sample as the square root of Simpson's diversity index over productive rearrangements. As stored in TCRdb, this immuneACCESS dataset retains in-frame rearrangements with V and J assigned. A fraction of the clones does not appear; measured against another copy, unresolved V genes explain less than half of the discrepancy, and the remainder lacks a known reason. For V, J and clone size, that table is used; D and trimming come from the DNA. This sample comprises 50,000 to 65,000 clones, roughly 85% of them detected only once. Roughly 15% of the sample is held by the ten biggest clonotypes.

Germline trimming amounts to 5 bases on V and 0 bases on J, with 17 as the count of junction bases outside the gene matches. Reading the germline V gene (reference sequence) gives CDR1 SGHKS and CDR2 YYEKEE. The CDR3, cysteine through phenylalanine, is 20 amino acids long. Only CDR3 DNA is held: 60 bases, read in frame from base 1. Whole blood was collected in K2EDTA tubes by collaborating institutions according to the institutions' own protocols. Collaborator samples were shipped for TCRbeta analysis as frozen whole blood, isolated PBMCs, or DNA extracted from either sample type. The sequencing input was peripheral blood. The source is a human donor in a cohort sampled during active COVID-19. The rearrangement joined TRBV5-5 to TRBJ2-7; TRBD2 agrees with 13 junctional bases. DNA sequence: TGTGCCAGCAGTTGGACAGTGAGGACTAGCGGGAGTGGGGTCTCCTACGAGCAGTACTTC. Its translation is CASSWTVRTSGSGVSYEQYF.